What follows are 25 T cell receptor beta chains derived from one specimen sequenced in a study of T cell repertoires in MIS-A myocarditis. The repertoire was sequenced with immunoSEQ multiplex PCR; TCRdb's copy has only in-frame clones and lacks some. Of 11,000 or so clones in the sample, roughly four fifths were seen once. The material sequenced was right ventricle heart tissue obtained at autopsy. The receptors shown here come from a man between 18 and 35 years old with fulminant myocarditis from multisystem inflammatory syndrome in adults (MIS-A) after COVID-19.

The CDR3 DNA sequence: TGTGCCAGCGGTTGGGGACTAGCGGGAGGCGATACGCAGTATTTT. It encodes CASGWGLAGGDTQYF. The chain joins TRBV2 to TRBJ2-3; 15 nucleotides line up with TRBD2. The CDR3 has 15 amino acids. Trimming at V came to 8 bases and at J to 6 bases, leaving 6 bases not matched to a gene. The germline V gene encodes CDR1 SNHLY and CDR2 FYNNEI.

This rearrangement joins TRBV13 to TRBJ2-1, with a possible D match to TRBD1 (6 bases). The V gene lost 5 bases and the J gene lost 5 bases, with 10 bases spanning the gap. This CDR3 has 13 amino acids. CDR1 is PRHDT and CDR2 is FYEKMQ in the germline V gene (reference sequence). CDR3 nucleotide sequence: TGTGCCAGCAGCCCGGACAGCAACAATGAGCAGTTCTTC. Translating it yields CASSPDSNNEQFF.

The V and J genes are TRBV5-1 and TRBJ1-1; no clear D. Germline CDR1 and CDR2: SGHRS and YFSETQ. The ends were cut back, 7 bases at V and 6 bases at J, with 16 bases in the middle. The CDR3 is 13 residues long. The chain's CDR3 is CASCGGEGSEAFF. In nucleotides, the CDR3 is TGCGCCAGCTGCGGCGGCGAGGGATCTGAAGCTTTCTTT. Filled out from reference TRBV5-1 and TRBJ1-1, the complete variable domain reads KAGVTQTPRYLIKTRGQQVTLSCSPISGHRSVSWYQQTPGQGLQFLFEYFSETQRNKGNFPGRFSGRQFSNSRSEMNVSTLELGDSALYLCASCGGEGSEAFFGQGTRLTVV.

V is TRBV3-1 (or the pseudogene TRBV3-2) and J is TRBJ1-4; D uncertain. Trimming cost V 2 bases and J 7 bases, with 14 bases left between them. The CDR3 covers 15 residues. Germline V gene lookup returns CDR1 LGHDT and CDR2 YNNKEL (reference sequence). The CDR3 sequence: CASSQRTAGSEKLFF. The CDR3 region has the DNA TGTGCCAGCAGCCAACGGACGGCGGGAAGTGAAAAACTGTTTTTT.

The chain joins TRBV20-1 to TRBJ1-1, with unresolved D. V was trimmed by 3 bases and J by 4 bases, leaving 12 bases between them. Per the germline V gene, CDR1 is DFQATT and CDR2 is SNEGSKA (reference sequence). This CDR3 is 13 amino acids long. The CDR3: CSASLVVGTEAFF. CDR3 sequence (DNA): TGCAGTGCTAGTTTGGTAGTGGGCACTGAAGCTTTCTTT.

This chain's CDR3 is CASGPNKETQYF. The CDR3 coding sequence is TGTGCCAGCGGCCCTAACAAAGAGACCCAGTACTTC. The chain has TRBV11-2 and TRBJ2-5, with no clear D. Trimming shortened V by 8 bases and J by 3 bases, and 10 bases separated the two germline ends. The CDR3 runs 12 residues. The germline V gene encodes CDR1 SGHAT and CDR2 FQNNGV.

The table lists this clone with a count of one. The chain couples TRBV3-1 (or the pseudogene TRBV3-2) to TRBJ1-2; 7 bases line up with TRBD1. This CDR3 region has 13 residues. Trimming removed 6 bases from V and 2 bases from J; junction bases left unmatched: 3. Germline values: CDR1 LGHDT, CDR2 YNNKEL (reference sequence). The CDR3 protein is CASSKQGNYGYTF. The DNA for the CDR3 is TGTGCCAGCAGTAAACAGGGGAACTATGGCTACACCTTC.

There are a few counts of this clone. The CDR3 loop is CASSGGTELYEQYF. Written as DNA, the CDR3 is TGTGCCAGCAGCGGAGGGACAGAACTCTACGAGCAGTACTTC. This chain uses TRBV9 with TRBJ2-7; 7 bases agree with TRBD1. The ends lost 3 bases at V and 3 bases at J; junction bases unmatched: 6. The germline V gene has CDR1 SGDLS and CDR2 YYNGEE. The CDR3 is 14 amino acids.

This chain's CDR3 is CASSPLTSAATDTQYF. The CDR3 DNA is TGCGCCAGCAGCCCCCTGACTAGTGCTGCCACAGATACGCAGTATTTT. The V gene is TRBV4-3, the J gene TRBJ2-3, with a tentative D call TRBD2 (6 bases). CDR1 is LGHNA, CDR2 YSLEER, per germline. The CDR3 sequence is 16 residues long. Trimming cost V 4 bases and J 2 bases, with 16 bases left between them.

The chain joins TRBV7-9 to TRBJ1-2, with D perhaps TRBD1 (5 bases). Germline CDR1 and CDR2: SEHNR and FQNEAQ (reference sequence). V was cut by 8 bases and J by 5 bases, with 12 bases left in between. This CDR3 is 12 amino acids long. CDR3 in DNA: TGTGCCAGCCAGACAGATGCTTATGGCTACACCTTC. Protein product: CASQTDAYGYTF.

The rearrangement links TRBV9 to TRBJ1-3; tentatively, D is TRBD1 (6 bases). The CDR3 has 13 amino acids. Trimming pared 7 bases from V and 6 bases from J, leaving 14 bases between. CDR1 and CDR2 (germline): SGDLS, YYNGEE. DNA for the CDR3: TGTGCCAGCCGCCCAGGGGAGGCAAACACCATATATTTT. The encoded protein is CASRPGEANTIYF.

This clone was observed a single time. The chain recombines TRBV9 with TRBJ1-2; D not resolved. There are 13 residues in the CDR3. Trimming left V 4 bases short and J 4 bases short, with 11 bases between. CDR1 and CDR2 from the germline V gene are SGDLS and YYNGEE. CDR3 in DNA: TGTGCCAGCAGCATTCATGACACCTATGGCTACACCTTC. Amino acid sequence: CASSIHDTYGYTF.

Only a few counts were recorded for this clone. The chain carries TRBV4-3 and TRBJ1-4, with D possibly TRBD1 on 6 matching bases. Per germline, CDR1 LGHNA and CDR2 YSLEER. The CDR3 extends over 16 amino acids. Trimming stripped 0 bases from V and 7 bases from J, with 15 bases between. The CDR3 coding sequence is TGCGCCAGCAGCCAAGAATACAGGGCCGGTTGTGAAAAACTGTTTTTT. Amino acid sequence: CASSQEYRAGCEKLFF.

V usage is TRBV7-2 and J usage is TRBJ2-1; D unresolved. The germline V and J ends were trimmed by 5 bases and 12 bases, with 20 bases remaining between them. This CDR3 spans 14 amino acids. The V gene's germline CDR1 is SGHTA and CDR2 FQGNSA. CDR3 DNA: TGTGCCAGCAGCCAAGGTCATAGTTCGGACCGGCAGTTCTTC. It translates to CASSQGHSSDRQFF.

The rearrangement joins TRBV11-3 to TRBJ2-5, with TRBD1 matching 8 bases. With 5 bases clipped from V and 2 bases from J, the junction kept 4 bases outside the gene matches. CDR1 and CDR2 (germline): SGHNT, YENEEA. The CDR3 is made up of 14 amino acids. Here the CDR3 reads CASSRGTGQETQYF. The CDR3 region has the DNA TGTGCCAGCAGCCGCGGGACAGGACAAGAGACCCAGTACTTC.

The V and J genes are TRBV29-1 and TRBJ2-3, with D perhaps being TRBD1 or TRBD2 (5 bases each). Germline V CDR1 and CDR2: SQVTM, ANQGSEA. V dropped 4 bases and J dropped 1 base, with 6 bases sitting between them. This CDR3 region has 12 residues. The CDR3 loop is CSVGGRTDTQYF. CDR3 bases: TGCAGCGTTGGGGGACGCACAGATACGCAGTATTTT.

Here the CDR3 DNA reads TGTGCCAGCAGCTTAGGACCCTCCTACGAGCAGTACTTC. Its protein is CASSLGPSYEQYF. The rearrangement uses TRBV11-3 and TRBJ2-7, with no clear D. The CDR3 is 13 amino acids. With 1 base removed from V and 0 bases from J, the gap between germline ends came to 4 bases. Germline lookup yields CDR1 SGHNT and CDR2 YENEEA.

Written as DNA, the CDR3 is TGCGCCAGCAGCTCACCCCGGACAGAGCTAAACACTGAAGCTTTCTTT. It codes for CASSSPRTELNTEAFF. The rearrangement links TRBV5-1 to TRBJ1-1; TRBD1 is a possible D gene (6 bases). V gave up 3 bases and J gave up 2 bases, with 17 bases separating them. The germline V gene encodes CDR1 SGHRS and CDR2 YFSETQ. The CDR3 sequence is 16 residues long.

Written as DNA, the CDR3 is TGTGCCAGCAGCGTAGGGGCTAGTAATGAAAAACTGTTTTTT. Amino acid sequence: CASSVGASNEKLFF. This chain connects TRBV9 to TRBJ1-4; unclear D gene. The CDR3 extends over 14 amino acids. Germline V gene sequence: CDR1 SGDLS, CDR2 YYNGEE. V was shortened by 0 bases and J by 4 bases, with 7 bases between the two germline ends.

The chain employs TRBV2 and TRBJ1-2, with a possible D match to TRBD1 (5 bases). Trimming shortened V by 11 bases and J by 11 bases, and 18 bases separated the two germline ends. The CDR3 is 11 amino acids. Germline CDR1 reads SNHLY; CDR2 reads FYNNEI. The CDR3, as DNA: TGTGCCGGACCCCGGGGACGGCGGTACACCTTC. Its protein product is CAGPRGRRYTF.

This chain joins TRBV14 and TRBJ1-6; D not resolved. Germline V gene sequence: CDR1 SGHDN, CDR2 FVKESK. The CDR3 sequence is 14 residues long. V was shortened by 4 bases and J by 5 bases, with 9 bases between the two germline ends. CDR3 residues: CASSRETHNSPLHF. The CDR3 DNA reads TGTGCCAGCAGCCGGGAGACACATAATTCACCCCTCCACTTT.

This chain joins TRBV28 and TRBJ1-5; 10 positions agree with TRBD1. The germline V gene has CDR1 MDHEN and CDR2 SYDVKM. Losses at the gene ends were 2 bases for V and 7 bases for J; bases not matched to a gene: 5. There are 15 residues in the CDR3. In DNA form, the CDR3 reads TGTGCCAGCAGTTTAGGGACAGGGGTGGTACAGCCCCAGCATTTT. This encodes CASSLGTGVVQPQHF.

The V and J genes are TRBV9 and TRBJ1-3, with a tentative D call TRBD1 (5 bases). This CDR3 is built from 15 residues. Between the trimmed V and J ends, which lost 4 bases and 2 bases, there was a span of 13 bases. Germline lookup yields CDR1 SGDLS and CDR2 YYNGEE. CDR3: CASSPSGTAGNTIYF. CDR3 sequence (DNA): TGTGCCAGCAGCCCCAGCGGGACGGCTGGAAACACCATATATTTT.

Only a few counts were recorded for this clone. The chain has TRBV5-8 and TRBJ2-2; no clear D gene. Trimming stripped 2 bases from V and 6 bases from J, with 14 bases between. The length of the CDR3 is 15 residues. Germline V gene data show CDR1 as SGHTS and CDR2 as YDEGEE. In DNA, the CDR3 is TGTGCCAGCAGCTTCCCACGAGTCCGGGCCGGGGAGCTGTTTTTT. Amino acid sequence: CASSFPRVRAGELFF.

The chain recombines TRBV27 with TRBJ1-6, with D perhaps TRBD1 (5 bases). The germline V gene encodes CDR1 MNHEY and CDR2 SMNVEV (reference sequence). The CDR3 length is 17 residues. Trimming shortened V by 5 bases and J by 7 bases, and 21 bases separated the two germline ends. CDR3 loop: CASSPGSAGWKNSPLHF. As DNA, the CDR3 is TGTGCCAGCAGTCCCGGTTCGGCAGGGTGGAAAAATTCACCCCTCCACTTT.